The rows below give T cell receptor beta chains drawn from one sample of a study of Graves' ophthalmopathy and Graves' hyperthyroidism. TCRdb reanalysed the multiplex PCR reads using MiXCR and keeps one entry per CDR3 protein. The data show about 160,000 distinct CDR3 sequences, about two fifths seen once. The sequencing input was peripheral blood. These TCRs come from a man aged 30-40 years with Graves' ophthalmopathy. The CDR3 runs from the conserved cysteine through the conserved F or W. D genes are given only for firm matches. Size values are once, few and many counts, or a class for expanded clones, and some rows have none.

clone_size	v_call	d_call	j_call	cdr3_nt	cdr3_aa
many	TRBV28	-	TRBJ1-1	TGTGCCAGCAGTTTGGCGGGGACGAACACTGAAGCTTTCTTT	CASSLAGTNTEAFF
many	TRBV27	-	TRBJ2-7	TGTGCCAGCCCTACGAGGACACTCTACGAGCAGTACTTC	CASPTRTLYEQYF
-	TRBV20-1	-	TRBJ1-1	TGCAGTGCTAGTCCATGGGGGGCCAACACTGAAGCTTTCTTT	CSASPWGANTEAFF
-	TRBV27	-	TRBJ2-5	TGTGCCAGCAGTTTTGACGCAGGAGAGACCCAGTACTTC	CASSFDAGETQYF
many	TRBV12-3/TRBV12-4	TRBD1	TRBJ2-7	TGTGCCAGCAGTCCCCATCAGGGGGCGGGTGGTAACGAGCAGTACTTC	CASSPHQGAGGNEQYF
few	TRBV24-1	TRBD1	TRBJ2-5	TGTGCCACCAGTGATTTAAGTGGGACAGGGACCCAAGAGACCCAGTACTTC	CATSDLSGTGTQETQYF
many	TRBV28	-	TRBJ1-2	TGTGCCAGTCACAGGGTCCTTCTTAACTATGGCTACACCTTC	CASHRVLLNYGYTF
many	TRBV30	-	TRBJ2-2	TGTGCCGGCCGTTGGGGCAGTACGAACACCGGGGAGCTGTTTTTT	CAGRWGSTNTGELFF
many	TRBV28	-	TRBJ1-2	TGTGCCAGCAGTCCCCCCGACGGAAACTATGGCTACACCTTC	CASSPPDGNYGYTF
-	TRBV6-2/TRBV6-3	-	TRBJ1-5	TGTGCCAGCGGCAATCGCAGCAATCAGCCCCAGCATTTT	CASGNRSNQPQHF
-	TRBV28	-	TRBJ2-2	TGTGCCAGCAGTCTCCAGGGGGGAACCGGGGAGCTGTTTTTT	CASSLQGGTGELFF
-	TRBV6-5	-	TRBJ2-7	TGTGCCAGCAGTTTACCCTCGGCCTACGAGCAGTACTTC	CASSLPSAYEQYF
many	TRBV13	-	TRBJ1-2	TGTGCCAGCAGCCCGCTTCATGCGGGGATCGTCGGGAGCAGCGATAAAGGCTACACCTTC	CASSPLHAGIVGSSDKGYTF
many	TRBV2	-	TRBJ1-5	TGTGCCAGCAGAGTTATGGACATTTTAAATCAGCCCCAGCATTTT	CASRVMDILNQPQHF
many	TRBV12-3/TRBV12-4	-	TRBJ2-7	TGTGCCAGCAGTTTGACCGGCGGCGAAACCTACGAGCAGTACTTC	CASSLTGGETYEQYF
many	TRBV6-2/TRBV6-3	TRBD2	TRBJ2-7	TGTGCCAGCAGTTACTCGCGGGGGTACTACGAGCAGTACTTC	CASSYSRGYYEQYF
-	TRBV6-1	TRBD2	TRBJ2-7	TGTGCCAGCAGTGCCACTAGCGGGAGGGCCGGGGGCGAGCAGTACTTC	CASSATSGRAGGEQYF
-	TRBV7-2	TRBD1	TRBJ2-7	TGTGCCAGCAGCTTGGGACAGGGGTTAAGCTACGAGCAGTACTTC	CASSLGQGLSYEQYF
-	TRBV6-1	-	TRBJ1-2	TGTGCCAGCAGTGAAGCAGTCGGCTCCTATGGCTACACCTTC	CASSEAVGSYGYTF
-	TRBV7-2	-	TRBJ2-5	TGTGCCAGCAGCTTGCAGGTCCAGAGGGAGACCCAGTACTTC	CASSLQVQRETQYF
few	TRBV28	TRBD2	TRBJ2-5	TGTGCCACCCAATTAGCGGGGACCGCGACCCAGTACTTC	CATQLAGTATQYF
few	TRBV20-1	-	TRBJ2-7	TGCAGTGCTGGGACCGGGACTTACTCCTACGAGCAGTACTTC	CSAGTGTYSYEQYF
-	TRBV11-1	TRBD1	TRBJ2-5	TGTGCCAGCAGTACACAGGGGGCCCCGCAAGAGACCCAGTACTTC	CASSTQGAPQETQYF
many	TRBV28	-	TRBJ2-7	TGTGCCAGCGCCGGAGGGCGGGAGCAGTACTTC	CASAGGREQYF
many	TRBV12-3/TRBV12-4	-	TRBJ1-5	TGTGCCAGCAGTTTGGGTGCTGGGGCCGATCAGCCCCAGCATTTT	CASSLGAGADQPQHF
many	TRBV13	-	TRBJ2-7	TGTGCCAGCAGTATTGACAGAGACTACGAGCAGTACTTC	CASSIDRDYEQYF
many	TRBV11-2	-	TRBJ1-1	TGTGCCAGCAGCCCCCAGGGAGGACGCATGAACACTGAAGCTTTCTTT	CASSPQGGRMNTEAFF
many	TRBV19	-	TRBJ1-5	TGTGCCAGTAGCCCCCAGGGTGCAAATCAGCCCCAGCATTTT	CASSPQGANQPQHF
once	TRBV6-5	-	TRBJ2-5	TGTGCCAGCAGTTTGGCCACTAAAGGGTCCCAGTACTTC	CASSLATKGSQYF
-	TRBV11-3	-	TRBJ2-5	TGTGCCAGCAGCTTAGGCGGGGACGAGACCCAGTACTTC	CASSLGGDETQYF
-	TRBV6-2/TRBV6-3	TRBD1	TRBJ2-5	TGTGCCAGCAGCGGACAGGGAATAAAGACCCAGTACTTC	CASSGQGIKTQYF
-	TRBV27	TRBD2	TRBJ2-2	TGTGCCAGCAGTTGGTACTCGGGACTAGAGGACACCGGGGAGCTGTTTTTT	CASSWYSGLEDTGELFF
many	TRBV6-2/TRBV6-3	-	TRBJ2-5	TGTGCCAGCAGCTACCCGAGTAATCAGGGTGATGAGACCCAGTACTTC	CASSYPSNQGDETQYF
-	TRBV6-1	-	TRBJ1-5	TGTGCCAGCAGTGAAGCAGGGCCGGCCAATCAGCCCCAGCATTTT	CASSEAGPANQPQHF
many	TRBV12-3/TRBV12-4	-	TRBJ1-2	TGTGCCAGCAGTTTGGGGGAGGCACGCAGGATGACTAACTATGGCTACACCTTC	CASSLGEARRMTNYGYTF
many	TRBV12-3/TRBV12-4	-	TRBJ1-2	TGTGCCAGCAGAGGGGACATGGGCTATGGCTACACCTTC	CASRGDMGYGYTF
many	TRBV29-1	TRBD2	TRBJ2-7	TGCGCGGCGGGAGGGCAGGGCCAATTGAGGGAGCAGTACTTC	CAAGGQGQLREQYF
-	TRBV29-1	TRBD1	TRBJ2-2	TGCAGCGTTTCCGACAGGGGCGGTTTCGAGCTGTTTTTT	CSVSDRGGFELFF
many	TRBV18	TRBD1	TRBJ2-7	TGTGCCAGCTCACCACCGGCGGGACAGGGCTTCGAGCAGTACTTC	CASSPPAGQGFEQYF
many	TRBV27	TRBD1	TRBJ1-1	TGTGCCAGCAGTTCCACTAACAGGGGGCTTGACACTGAAGCTTTCTTT	CASSSTNRGLDTEAFF
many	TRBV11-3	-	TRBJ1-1	TGTGCCAGCAGCTTGGGGGGGAAGCACACTGAAGCTTTCTTT	CASSLGGKHTEAFF
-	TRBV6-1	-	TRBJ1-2	TGTGCCAGCAGCCTACATTATGGCTACACCTTC	CASSLHYGYTF
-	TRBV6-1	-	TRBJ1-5	TGTGCCAGCAATAACGGATTTAATCAGCCCCAGCATTTT	CASNNGFNQPQHF
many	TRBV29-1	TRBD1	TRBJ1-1	TGCAGCGTCGAAACAGGGGTCAGAACTGAAGCTTTCTTT	CSVETGVRTEAFF
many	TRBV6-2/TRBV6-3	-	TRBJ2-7	TGTGCCAGCAGAACTCAGACGGGCTACGAGCAGTACTTC	CASRTQTGYEQYF
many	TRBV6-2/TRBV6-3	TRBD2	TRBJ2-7	TGTGCCAGCAGTTATGAGTCTGGACTAGGAGGCCTGGGAGCCTACGAGCAGTACTTC	CASSYESGLGGLGAYEQYF
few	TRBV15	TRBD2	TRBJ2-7	TGTGCCACCAGCAGAGATTCGGGGACTAGCGTGAAACAGTACTTC	CATSRDSGTSVKQYF
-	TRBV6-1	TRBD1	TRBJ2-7	TGTGCCAGCAGTGAAGAGGACAGCAGACAGGGGCCCTACGAGCAGTACTTC	CASSEEDSRQGPYEQYF
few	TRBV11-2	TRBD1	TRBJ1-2	TGTGCCAGCAGCTTAGAGGGACAGGGCCTCTATGGCTACACCTTC	CASSLEGQGLYGYTF
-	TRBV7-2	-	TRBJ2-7	TGTGCCAGCAGCTTAGATTCGACAGCACGCGAGCAGTACTTC	CASSLDSTAREQYF